This T cell receptor beta chain was profiled in a study of T-cell memory formation after mild COVID-19. The overall study: Each donor largely had its own TCR clusters.

On this clonotype: Its antigen remains unknown.

Study-wide results and caveats: Largely, contracting CD4+ clones fell within CM and EM, and contracting CD8+ clones within EMRA.

TCRdb redid the calling of the 5' RACE reads with MiXCR, one entry per CDR3 protein. The sample carries roughly 350,000 distinct CDR3 sequences, over 25% recorded once. Sequencing input: PBMCs or a T cell subset sorted from them (not recorded which). The clonotype comes from an adult woman who had mild COVID-19 (a few samples of this study predate the infection). Cell type and time point are not known.

CDR3 bases: TGCAGTGCTTCCTACGGGACAACAACCAACGAGCAGTACTTC. Protein product: CSASYGTTTNEQYF. The chain uses TRBV20-1 and TRBJ2-7, with D possibly being TRBD1 (6 bases). Germline CDR1 DFQATT, CDR2 SNEGSKA (reference sequence). CDR3 length: 14 amino acids. V dropped 5 bases and J dropped 5 bases, with 19 bases sitting between them.